This T cell receptor (beta chain) was recovered during a study of blood T cell repertoires in COVID-19. Study in general: Samples came from the United States, Italy and Spain, spanning acute and convalescent COVID-19.

In the authors' workflow: The authors estimated nucleated cell counts from reference gene primer amplification. Produced via immunoSEQ multiplex PCR; TCRdb's table is partial and in-frame only. For V, J and clone size, that table is used; D and trimming come from the DNA. The sample lists 250,000 or so clones; about four fifths were seen once. Individuals drawn from some 25 US areas were roughly 18 to 89 years old. A case of COVID-19 had been met by exposed participants within 2 weeks before study entry. Deletions cut 0 bases from V and 5 bases from J, with 14 bases between. CDR1 is GTSNPN, CDR2 SVGIG, per germline (reference sequence). The CDR3 extends over 15 amino acids.

This clonotype was sampled from a middle-aged woman who had been exposed to COVID-19. V is TRBV30 and J is TRBJ1-5; D gene ambiguous. The specimen sequenced was PBMCs or T cells enriched from blood (not recorded which). CDR3 DNA: TGTGCCTGGAGTGTCCCGGCCCGGCGGGATCAGCCCCAGCATTTT. Protein sequence: CAWSVPARRDQPQHF.